Shown below are 22 T cell receptor beta chains from a single sample sequenced in a study of T-cell memory formation after mild COVID-19. MiXCR, applied by TCRdb to the 5' RACE reads, yields one record per CDR3 protein. This sample yields about 290,000 distinct CDR3 sequences, of which roughly 15% are seen a single time; 22% belongs to the top ten. The sample was PBMCs or a T cell subset sorted from them (not recorded which). Every receptor here comes from a man aged 18 to 29 who had mild COVID-19 (a few samples of this study predate the infection). Cell type and time point are not known.

V is TRBV24-1 and J is TRBJ2-3, with D possibly matching TRBD1 (5 bases). V gave up 2 bases and J gave up 4 bases, with 9 bases separating them. The CDR3 covers 14 residues. Germline assignment: CDR1 KGHDR and CDR2 SFDVKD. CDR3 protein: CATSDSRASDTQYF. CDR3 in DNA: TGTGCCACCAGTGATTCCAGGGCGTCAGATACGCAGTATTTT.

This chain uses TRBV20-1 with TRBJ1-3, with D unclear. Germline V lookup: CDR1 DFQATT, CDR2 SNEGSKA (reference sequence). This CDR3 has 14 amino acids. V was pared by 0 bases and J by 2 bases, with 8 bases between. In DNA form, the CDR3 reads TGCAGTGCTAGAGACAGAGTAACTGGAAACACCATATATTTT. This gives the protein CSARDRVTGNTIYF.

This clonotype was observed many times. V and J are TRBV7-2 and TRBJ2-2; no firm D call. The CDR3 spans 14 residues. CDR1 is SGHTA and CDR2 is FQGNSA in the germline V gene. Trimming took 1 base from V and 6 from J, leaving 9 bases between them. CDR3 residues: CASSLDMVAGELFF. CDR3 nucleotides: TGTGCCAGCAGCTTAGATATGGTAGCCGGGGAGCTGTTTTTT.

The chain uses TRBV12-3 or TRBV12-4 and TRBJ1-1; D may be TRBD1 (5 bases). The CDR3 extends over 15 amino acids. The germline V and J ends were trimmed by 0 bases and 2 bases, with 10 bases remaining between them. The CDR3 sequence: CASSLAGGSNTEAFF. The CDR3 DNA reads TGTGCCAGCAGTTTAGCGGGGGGTAGCAACACTGAAGCTTTCTTT.

This clonotype was recorded many times. This chain joins TRBV5-1 and TRBJ2-5; no clear D gene. CDR1 is SGHRS, CDR2 YFSETQ, per germline. Trimming removed 2 bases from V and 1 base from J, with 6 bases in between. The CDR3 has 13 amino acids. CDR3 amino acids: CASSFLSQETQYF. As DNA, the CDR3 is TGCGCCAGCAGCTTTCTCTCCCAAGAGACCCAGTACTTC.

The chain recombines TRBV21-1 with TRBJ1-5; TRBD1 is the table's D call and was not checked against the DNA. TRBV21-1 is designated a pseudogene. CDR3 length: 15 residues. The chain's CDR3 is CASNPLGQSNQPQHF. The CDR3 DNA reads TGTGCCAGCAACCCCCTAGGGCAGAGCAATCAGCCCCAGCATTTT.

This clonotype was counted only a few times. This chain connects TRBV6-5 to TRBJ1-6, with D hard to call. From germline, CDR1 is MNHEY and CDR2 SVGAGI. Between the trimmed V and J ends, which lost 4 bases and 10 bases, there was a span of 17 bases. The CDR3 contains 15 residues. CDR3 DNA: TGTGCCAGCAGTTCGGACGGAGACTTTCGGTCACCCCTCCACTTT. Translation gives CASSSDGDFRSPLHF.

The DNA for the CDR3 is TGCGCCTCAAGGAGGGGAAGCAATCAGCCCCAGCATTTT. Its translation: CASRRGSNQPQHF. The chain is built from TRBV5-1 and TRBJ1-5; weak D call: TRBD1 (5 bases). V was shortened by 10 bases and J by 1 base, with 12 bases between the two germline ends. Per the germline V gene, CDR1 is SGHRS and CDR2 is YFSETQ. The CDR3 runs 13 residues.

The rearrangement uses TRBV29-1 and TRBJ2-5; either TRBD1 or TRBD2 may fit D (5 bases each). CDR1 and CDR2 from the germline V gene are SQVTM and ANQGSEA. The CDR3 consists of 14 residues. The V end was cut by 6 bases, the J end by 5 bases, with 19 bases between. The CDR3 nucleotides are TGCAGCGTCACAAGGGACCTCGGGACCGAGACCCAGTACTTC. Its protein product is CSVTRDLGTETQYF.

V usage is TRBV9 and J usage is TRBJ2-7, with a weak D call TRBD2 (6 bases). Germline assignment: CDR1 SGDLS and CDR2 YYNGEE. The CDR3 contains 14 residues. V was cut by 3 bases and J by 4 bases, with 14 bases left in between. The CDR3 region has the DNA TGTGCCAGCAGCGGCGGGACTTCACTATACGAGCAGTACTTC. Protein sequence: CASSGGTSLYEQYF.

The chain employs TRBV10-3 and TRBJ1-1; D uncertain. Germline V lookup: CDR1 ENHRY, CDR2 SYGVKD. V was clipped by 4 bases and J by 3 bases, with 9 bases between them. The CDR3 is 13 amino acids. The CDR3 spells CAISGVGYTEAFF. Here the CDR3 DNA reads TGTGCCATCAGTGGCGTTGGGTACACTGAAGCTTTCTTT.

J is TRBJ2-2 and V is TRBV20-1, with D possibly being TRBD1 (6 bases). The CDR3 has 14 residues. Germline V lookup: CDR1 DFQATT, CDR2 SNEGSKA (reference sequence). V was shortened by 0 bases and J by 6 bases, with 11 bases between the two germline ends. The CDR3 loop is CSARDAQGSGELFF. Written as DNA, the CDR3 is TGCAGTGCTAGAGATGCGCAGGGGTCCGGGGAGCTGTTTTTT.

The DNA for the CDR3 is TGTGCCAGTGAAAGTTGGGCAAGTTACGAGCAGTACTTC. It translates to CASESWASYEQYF. This sequence joins TRBV7-2 and TRBJ2-7; D call uncertain. The germline V gene encodes CDR1 SGHTA and CDR2 FQGNSA. The CDR3 spans 13 residues. With 9 bases removed from V and 4 bases from J, the gap between germline ends came to 16 bases.

The chain couples TRBV29-1 to TRBJ2-5; D is possibly TRBD2 (5 bases). CDR3 length: 12 amino acids. CDR1 and CDR2 from the germline V gene are SQVTM and ANQGSEA. Trimming removed 1 base at V and 5 bases at J, with 8 bases between. The CDR3 region is CSVEGGGETQYF. The CDR3 region has the DNA TGCAGCGTTGAAGGCGGCGGGGAGACCCAGTACTTC.

Only a few counts were recorded for this clonotype. V is TRBV20-1 and J is TRBJ1-5; unclear D gene. Germline assignment: CDR1 DFQATT and CDR2 SNEGSKA (reference sequence). The CDR3 totals 14 residues. V lost 3 bases to trimming and J lost 6 bases, with 15 bases between them. The CDR3 is CSASRTGYAQPQHF. The CDR3 DNA reads as TGCAGTGCTAGCCGGACGGGTTATGCTCAGCCCCAGCATTTT.

This clonotype was observed a handful of times. The chain joins TRBV5-5 to TRBJ1-1; D unclear. The length of the CDR3 is 14 residues. In germline, CDR1 is SGHKS, CDR2 YYEKEE (reference sequence). V lost 2 bases to trimming and J lost 6 bases, with 14 bases between them. CDR3: CASSFGVVTSEAFF. DNA of the CDR3: TGTGCCAGCAGCTTTGGGGTGGTTACATCTGAAGCTTTCTTT.

The sample holds a few counts of this clonotype. The gene calls are TRBV4-1 and TRBJ1-2; no firm D call. The V and J ends lost 5 bases and 3 bases respectively, with 7 bases between them. Germline CDR1 and CDR2: MGHRA and YSYEKL. This CDR3 spans 12 amino acids. In DNA form, the CDR3 reads TGCGCCAGCAGCGGGGTGGACTATGGCTACACCTTC. Encoded protein: CASSGVDYGYTF.

The rearrangement links TRBV18 to TRBJ2-6; D remains ambiguous. The V gene's germline CDR1 is KGHSH and CDR2 LQKENI. V was shortened by 5 bases and J by 4 bases, with 9 bases between the two germline ends. This CDR3 contains 14 residues. DNA for the CDR3: TGTGCCAGCTCATTCGACCGGGGGGCCAACGTCCTGACTTTC. Translated: CASSFDRGANVLTF.

The chain joins TRBV4-3 to TRBJ1-4, with D possibly matching TRBD1 (5 bases). Germline lookup yields CDR1 LGHNA and CDR2 YSLEER. CDR3 length: 15 amino acids. Trimming left V 3 bases short and J 11 bases short, with 19 bases between. The CDR3 protein is CASSHSTGTAGKLFF. In nucleotides, the CDR3 is TGCGCCAGCAGCCACTCGACCGGGACGGCGGGGAAACTGTTTTTT.

This clonotype has a handful of counts. The V gene is TRBV29-1, the J gene TRBJ1-5, with 8 bases identical to TRBD1. V lost 6 bases to trimming and J lost 0 bases; unmatched junction nucleotides: 1. The CDR3 extends over 13 amino acids. Germline assignment: CDR1 SQVTM and CDR2 ANQGSEA. The CDR3 sequence: CSVGQGSNQPQHF. The CDR3 coding sequence is TGCAGCGTCGGACAGGGTAGCAATCAGCCCCAGCATTTT.

The chain links TRBV12-3 or TRBV12-4 to TRBJ1-2; 10 bases line up with TRBD1. The J segment lost 4 bases and the V segment lost 3 bases, leaving 5 bases of the junction unmatched. This CDR3 comprises 15 residues. The CDR3 sequence: CASSFDRGHPYGYTF. DNA of the CDR3: TGTGCCAGCAGTTTCGACAGGGGGCACCCCTATGGCTACACCTTC.

V and J are TRBV7-2 and TRBJ1-3, with 9 positions matching TRBD1. The CDR3 runs to 15 residues. V trimming: 3 bases; J trimming: 8 bases; junction bases outside the gene matches: 8. CDR1 and CDR2 (germline): SGHTA, FQGNSA. CDR3 residues: CASSFLPDRGYTIYF. The CDR3 DNA reads as TGTGCCAGCAGCTTTCTCCCGGACAGGGGATACACCATATATTTT.